This passage covers 5 T cell receptor beta chains from one sample sequenced in a study of immune evolution from preneoplasia to lung adenocarcinoma. Using immunoSEQ multiplex PCR, the repertoire was profiled, and TCRdb retains in-frame clones only, with some absent. Of 9,500 to 10,000 clones in the sample, more than 75% were seen once. The sample comprised FFPE invasive lung adenocarcinoma tissue. The receptor source for this set is a person aged 70 to 85 with invasive lung adenocarcinoma. Some clones in this sample may be carry-over from other donors' samples.

This clone was observed a handful of times. The V gene is TRBV14, the J gene TRBJ1-4; D is uncertain. The CDR3 contains 15 residues. From germline, CDR1 is SGHDN and CDR2 FVKESK. The germline V and J ends were trimmed by 0 bases and 9 bases, with 14 bases remaining between them. DNA for the CDR3: TGTGCCAGCAGCCAAGACGCGGACGGAGGGCAAAAACTGTTTTTT. Protein: CASSQDADGGQKLFF.

This chain connects TRBV28 to TRBJ2-7; 8 bases map to TRBD2. The length of the CDR3 is 14 residues. Germline V gene sequence: CDR1 MDHEN, CDR2 SYDVKM. The ends lost 1 base at V and 5 bases at J; junction bases unmatched: 4. CDR3 amino acids: CASSLFGREDEQYF. In DNA, the CDR3 is TGTGCCAGCAGTTTATTCGGGAGGGAGGACGAGCAGTACTTC. Combining the CDR3 with reference TRBV28 and TRBJ2-7 gives the whole variable domain DVKVTQSSRYLVKRTGEKVFLECVQDMDHENMFWYRQDPGLGLRLIYFSYDVKMKEKGDIPEGYSVSREKKERFSLILESASTNQTSMYLCASSLFGREDEQYFGPGTRLTVT.

This chain uses TRBV2 with TRBJ1-3, with a weak D call TRBD1 (5 bases). Between the trimmed V and J ends, which lost 5 bases and 3 bases, there was a span of 14 bases. The CDR3 totals 15 residues. Germline CDR1 reads SNHLY; CDR2 reads FYNNEI. The CDR3 reads CASSPQWQGGNTIYF. In DNA form, the CDR3 reads TGTGCCAGCAGTCCCCAGTGGCAGGGTGGAAACACCATATATTTT. Using reference TRBV2 and TRBJ1-3 for the parts outside the CDR3, the full variable domain is EPEVTQTPSHQVTQMGQEVILRCVPISNHLYFYWYRQILGQKVEFLVSFYNNEISEKSEIFDDQFSVERPDGSNFTLKIRSTKLEDSAMYFCASSPQWQGGNTIYFGEGSWLTVV.

The J gene is TRBJ1-1, the V gene TRBV10-2; D not certain. Germline-derived CDR1 and CDR2 are WSHSY and SAAADI. This CDR3 is 12 amino acids long. Trimming shortened V by 2 bases and J by 7 bases, and 8 bases separated the two germline ends. DNA of the CDR3: TGCGCCAGCAGTGAGCGCGGAGATGAAGCTTTCTTT. Its protein product is CASSERGDEAFF.

The chain recombines TRBV28 with TRBJ1-1; the D is unclear. This CDR3 is 13 amino acids long. Trimming cost V 2 bases and J 0 bases, with 4 bases left between them. The V gene's germline CDR1 is MDHEN and CDR2 SYDVKM. The CDR3 loop reads CASSLKVNTEAFF. CDR3 coding DNA: TGTGCCAGCAGTTTAAAAGTGAACACTGAAGCTTTCTTT.